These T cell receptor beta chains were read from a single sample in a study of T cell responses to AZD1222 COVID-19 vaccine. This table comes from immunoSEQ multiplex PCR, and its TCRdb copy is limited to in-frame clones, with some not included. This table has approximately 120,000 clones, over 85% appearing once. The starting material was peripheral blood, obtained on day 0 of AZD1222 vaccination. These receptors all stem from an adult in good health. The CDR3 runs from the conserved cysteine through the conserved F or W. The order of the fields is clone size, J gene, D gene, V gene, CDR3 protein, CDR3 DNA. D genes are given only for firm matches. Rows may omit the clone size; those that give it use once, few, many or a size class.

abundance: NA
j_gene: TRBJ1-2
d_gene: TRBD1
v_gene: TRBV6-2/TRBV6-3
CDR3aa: CASSRDSPNYGYTF
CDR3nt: TGTGCCAGCAGTCGGGACAGTCCTAACTATGGCTACACCTTC

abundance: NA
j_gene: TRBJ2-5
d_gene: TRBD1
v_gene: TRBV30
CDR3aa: CAWSLPGGGAETQYF
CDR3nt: TGTGCCTGGAGCCTGCCAGGGGGCGGGGCAGAGACCCAGTACTTC

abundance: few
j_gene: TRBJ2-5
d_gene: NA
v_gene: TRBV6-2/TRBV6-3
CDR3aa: CASSHPTRRTQETQYF
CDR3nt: TGTGCCAGCAGCCACCCAACGCGCCGGACCCAAGAGACCCAGTACTTC

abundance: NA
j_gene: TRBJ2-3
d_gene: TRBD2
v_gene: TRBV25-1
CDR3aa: CASSQRLTSGTDTQYF
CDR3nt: TGTGCCAGCAGTCAACGGCTGACTAGCGGGACGGATACGCAGTATTTT

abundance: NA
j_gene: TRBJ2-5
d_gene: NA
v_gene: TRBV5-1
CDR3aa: CASRVPGQETQYF
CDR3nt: TGCGCCAGCAGGGTACCCGGACAAGAGACCCAGTACTTC

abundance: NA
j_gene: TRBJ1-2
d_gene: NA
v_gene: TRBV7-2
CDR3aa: CASSLDRSYGYTF
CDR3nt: TGTGCCAGCAGCTTAGATCGTTCCTATGGCTACACCTTC

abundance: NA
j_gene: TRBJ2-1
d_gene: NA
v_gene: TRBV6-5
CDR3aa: CASSYAPGRHNEQFF
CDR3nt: TGTGCCAGCAGTTACGCGCCGGGACGACACAATGAGCAGTTCTTC

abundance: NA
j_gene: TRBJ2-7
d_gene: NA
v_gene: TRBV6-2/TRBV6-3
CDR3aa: CASSYSIWDPYEQYF
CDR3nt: TGTGCCAGCAGTTACTCGATTTGGGACCCCTACGAGCAGTACTTC

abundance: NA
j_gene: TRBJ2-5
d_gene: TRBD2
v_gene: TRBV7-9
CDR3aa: CASSLTRLAPQETQYF
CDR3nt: TGTGCCAGCAGCTTAACCCGACTAGCGCCACAAGAGACCCAGTACTTC

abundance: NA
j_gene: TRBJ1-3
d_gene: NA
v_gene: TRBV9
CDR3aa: CASSPPGVDGNTIYF
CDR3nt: TGTGCCAGCAGCCCCCCCGGGGTGGACGGAAACACCATATATTTT

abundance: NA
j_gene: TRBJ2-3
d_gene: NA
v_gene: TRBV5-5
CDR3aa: CASSPLGAPATDTQYF
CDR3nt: TGTGCCAGCAGCCCGCTGGGAGCCCCGGCGACAGATACGCAGTATTTT

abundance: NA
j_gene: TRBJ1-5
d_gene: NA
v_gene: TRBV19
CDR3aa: CASSPNPREPQHF
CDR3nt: TGTGCCAGTAGTCCGAACCCTAGGGAGCCCCAGCATTTT

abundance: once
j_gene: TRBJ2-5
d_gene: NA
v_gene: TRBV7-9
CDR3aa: CASSFQETQYF
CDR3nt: TGTGCCAGCAGCTTCCAAGAGACCCAGTACTTC

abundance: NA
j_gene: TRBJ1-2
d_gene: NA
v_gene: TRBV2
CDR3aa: CASSEKLNYGYTF
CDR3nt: TGTGCCAGCAGTGAGAAACTAAACTATGGCTACACCTTC

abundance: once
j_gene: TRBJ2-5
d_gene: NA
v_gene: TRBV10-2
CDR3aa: CASSEYHETQYF
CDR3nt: TGCGCCAGCAGTGAGTATCACGAGACCCAGTACTTC

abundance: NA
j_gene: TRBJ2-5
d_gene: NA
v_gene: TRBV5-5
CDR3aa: CASSLVTTGSETQYF
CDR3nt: TGTGCCAGCAGCTTGGTAACTACAGGGTCTGAGACCCAGTACTTC

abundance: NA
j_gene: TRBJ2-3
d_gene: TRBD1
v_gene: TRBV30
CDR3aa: CASGQGTDTQYF
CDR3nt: TGTGCCTCAGGACAGGGCACAGATACGCAGTATTTT

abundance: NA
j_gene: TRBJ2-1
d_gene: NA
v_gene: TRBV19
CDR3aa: CASSIGPLESYEQFF
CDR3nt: TGTGCCAGTAGTATAGGACCCCTAGAAAGCTATGAGCAGTTCTTC

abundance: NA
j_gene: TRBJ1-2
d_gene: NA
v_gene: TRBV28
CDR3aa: CASSFWSAGVDVRYGYTF
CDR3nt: TGTGCCAGCAGTTTTTGGTCAGCAGGGGTTGATGTAAGATATGGCTACACCTTC

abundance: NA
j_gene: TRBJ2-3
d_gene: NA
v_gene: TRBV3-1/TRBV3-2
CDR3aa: CASSQGVGSTDTQYF
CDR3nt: TGTGCCAGCAGCCAAGGTGTCGGGTCCACAGATACGCAGTATTTT

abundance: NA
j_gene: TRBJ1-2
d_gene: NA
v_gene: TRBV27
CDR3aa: CASSEDGRLTGGYTF
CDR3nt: TGTGCCAGCAGCGAGGACGGGCGCCTGACCGGGGGCTACACCTTC

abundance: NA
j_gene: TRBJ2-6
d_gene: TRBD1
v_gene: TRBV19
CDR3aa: CASRTGGIPGANVLTF
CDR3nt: TGTGCCAGTCGGACAGGGGGAATCCCTGGGGCCAACGTCCTGACTTTC

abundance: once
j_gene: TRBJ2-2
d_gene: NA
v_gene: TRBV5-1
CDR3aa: CASSLGFGTVNTGELFF
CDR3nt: TGCGCCAGCAGCTTGGGGTTCGGGACCGTTAACACCGGGGAGCTGTTTTTT

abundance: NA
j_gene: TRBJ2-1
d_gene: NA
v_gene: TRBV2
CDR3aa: CASSDLVWDEQFF
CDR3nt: TGTGCCAGCAGTGATCTCGTATGGGATGAGCAGTTCTTC

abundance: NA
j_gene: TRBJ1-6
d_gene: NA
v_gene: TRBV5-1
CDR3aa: CASSLTGLNSPLHF
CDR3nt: TGCGCCAGCAGCTTGACAGGGTTGAATTCACCCCTCCACTTT

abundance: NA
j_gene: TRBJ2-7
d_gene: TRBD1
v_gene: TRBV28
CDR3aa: CASSDRGQTRYEQYF
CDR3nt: TGTGCCAGCAGTGATAGGGGACAGACTCGCTACGAGCAGTACTTC

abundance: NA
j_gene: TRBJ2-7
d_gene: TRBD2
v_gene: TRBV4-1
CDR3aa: CASSLLLAYSGSQYEQYF
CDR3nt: TGCGCCAGCAGCCTCCTGCTCGCCTATAGCGGGAGTCAGTACGAGCAGTACTTC

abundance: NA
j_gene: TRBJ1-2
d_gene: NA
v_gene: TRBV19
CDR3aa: CASSTGGGPIRRGYTF
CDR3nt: TGTGCCAGTAGTACGGGGGGGGGACCGATTCGACGTGGCTACACCTTC

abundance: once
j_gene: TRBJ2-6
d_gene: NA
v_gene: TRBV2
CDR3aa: CASLGTGANVLTF
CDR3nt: TGTGCCAGTCTGGGGACTGGGGCCAACGTCCTGACTTTC

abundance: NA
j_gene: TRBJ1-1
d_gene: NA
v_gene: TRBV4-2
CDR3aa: CASSQAGLQNTEAFF
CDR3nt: TGTGCCAGCAGCCAAGCGGGACTCCAAAACACTGAAGCTTTCTTT